These 8 T cell receptor beta chains were sequenced from one sample in a study of cytomegalovirus exposure and HLA in healthy donors (dated 2017 in TCRdb). Preparation of the library involved the immunoSEQ multiplex PCR assay. A mixture of 60 forward primers for TCR Vbeta segments and 13 reverse primers for TCR Jbeta segments was used in the multiplex PCR. Held by TCRdb, this immuneACCESS table contains in-frame sequences only and omits some clones. Under half of the omission traces to an unresolved V gene where checked; the cause of the rest is unknown. The sample data list approximately 150,000 clones, and approximately 74% of these were observed just once. The top ten constitute approximately 3% of the sample. The sequenced sample was PBMCs. The receptors come from a woman between 25 and 40 years old in good health and CMV-seronegative.

The chain carries TRBV5-6 and TRBJ2-4; perhaps TRBD2 as D (5 bases). CDR3 length: 13 amino acids. V was clipped by 3 bases and J by 7 bases, with 11 bases between them. Germline V CDR1 and CDR2: SGHDT, YYEEEE. This CDR3 reads CASSSGPGNIQYF. DNA of the CDR3: TGTGCCAGCAGCTCAGGACCGGGGAACATTCAGTACTTC.

The chain uses TRBV4-3 and TRBJ2-1; 9 bases align to TRBD2. Germline V gene sequence: CDR1 LGHNA, CDR2 YSLEER. The CDR3 length is 16 residues. The J segment lost 3 bases and the V segment lost 0 bases, leaving 3 bases of the junction unmatched. The CDR3: CASSQEWTSDYNEQFF. Written as DNA, the CDR3 is TGCGCCAGCAGCCAAGAATGGACTAGCGACTACAATGAGCAGTTCTTC.

V is TRBV10-3 and J is TRBJ2-1, with a tentative D call TRBD1 (6 bases). The CDR3 has 12 amino acids. Per germline, CDR1 ENHRY and CDR2 SYGVKD. V was trimmed by 4 bases and J by 5 bases, leaving 6 bases between them. CDR3 amino acids: CAISGQDNEQFF. The CDR3 DNA is TGTGCCATCAGTGGACAGGACAATGAGCAGTTCTTC.

The rearrangement uses TRBV19 and TRBJ2-1; 8 bases are a match to TRBD2. With 1 base clipped from V and 3 bases from J, the junction kept 5 bases outside the gene matches. The CDR3 covers 16 residues. The germline gives CDR1 LNHDA, CDR2 SQIVND (reference sequence). In nucleotides, the CDR3 is TGTGCCAGTAGTATAGCAGAGGGACTAGGCTACAATGAGCAGTTCTTC. It encodes CASSIAEGLGYNEQFF.

The chain joins TRBV4-1 to TRBJ2-1, with D maybe TRBD2 (6 bases). V lost 1 base and J 2 bases, leaving 9 bases between the germline ends. Germline V gives CDR1 MGHRA, CDR2 YSYEKL. The CDR3 runs to 15 residues. CDR3 amino acids: CASSQVAGPYNEQFF. The CDR3 nucleotides read TGCGCCAGCAGCCAAGTTGCGGGACCCTACAATGAGCAGTTCTTC.

The rearrangement links TRBV18 to TRBJ2-2, with a tentative D call TRBD1 (6 bases). Trimming shortened V by 3 bases and J by 5 bases, and 10 bases separated the two germline ends. The CDR3 runs to 14 residues. Germline CDR1 and CDR2: KGHSH and LQKENI. CDR3 region: CASSPRGTTGELFF. For the CDR3, the DNA is TGTGCCAGCTCACCCAGGGGAACGACCGGGGAGCTGTTTTTT.

This clone was detected a few times. The rearrangement links TRBV4-2 to TRBJ2-1; TRBD2 aligns across 7 bases. The CDR3 spans 17 residues. V dropped 0 bases and J dropped 3; count of bases not matched to a gene: 8. The germline V gene has CDR1 LGHNA and CDR2 YNFKEQ. The CDR3 DNA reads TGTGCCAGCAGCCAAGATCAAGGGAGCGGGGTCTACAATGAGCAGTTCTTC. Translation gives CASSQDQGSGVYNEQFF.

In this sample, this clone turned up once. This chain joins TRBV6-1 and TRBJ2-1; D remains unclear. V lost 0 bases to trimming and J lost 6 bases, with 3 bases between them. This CDR3 has 12 residues. Germline V lookup: CDR1 MNHNS, CDR2 SASEGT. CDR3 in amino acids: CASSEASNEQFF. The CDR3 DNA sequence: TGTGCCAGCAGTGAAGCCAGCAATGAGCAGTTCTTC.